This TCR beta chain came from a study of T-cell memory formation after mild COVID-19. Notes on the study in general: Clones that contracted from day 15 to 85 were balanced CD4/CD8, while later expanders leaned CD4+. Mostly located in CM and EM were contracting CD4+ clones, with contracting CD8+ clones located in EMRA.

About this clonotype: What it binds is not known.

cDNA libraries for TCR alpha and TCR beta, carrying sample barcodes and UMIs, came from 5'RACE with constant-segment primers. MiXCR, applied by TCRdb to the 5' RACE reads, yields one record per CDR3 protein. This sample has 150,000 or so distinct CDR3 sequences, with 9.5% to 13% found just once. The CDR3 runs to 17 residues. In germline, CDR1 is SGHRS, CDR2 YFSETQ. V dropped 3 bases and J dropped 2; count of bases not matched to a gene: 13. The receptor was derived from a man between 18 and 29 years old who had mild COVID-19 (a few samples of this study predate the infection). Cell type and time point are not known. The chain has TRBV5-1 and TRBJ2-7; 8 bases line up with TRBD2. Sequencing was performed on PBMCs or a T cell subset sorted from them (not recorded which). CDR3 bases: TGCGCCAGCAGCTACGCATCGGGGGGGATGATCCCCTACGAGCAGTACTTC. Amino acid sequence: CASSYASGGMIPYEQYF.